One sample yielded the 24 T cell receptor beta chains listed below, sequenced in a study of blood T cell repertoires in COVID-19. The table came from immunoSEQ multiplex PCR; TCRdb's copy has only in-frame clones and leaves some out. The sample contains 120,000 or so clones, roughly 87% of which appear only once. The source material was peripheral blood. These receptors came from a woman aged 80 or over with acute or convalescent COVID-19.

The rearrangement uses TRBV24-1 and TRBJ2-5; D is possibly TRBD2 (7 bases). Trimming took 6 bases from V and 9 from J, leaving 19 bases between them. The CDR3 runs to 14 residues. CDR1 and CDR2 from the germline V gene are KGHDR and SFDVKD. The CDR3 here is CATSRPGREGAQYF. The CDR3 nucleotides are TGTGCCACCAGTCGCCCAGGAAGGGAGGGGGCCCAGTACTTC.

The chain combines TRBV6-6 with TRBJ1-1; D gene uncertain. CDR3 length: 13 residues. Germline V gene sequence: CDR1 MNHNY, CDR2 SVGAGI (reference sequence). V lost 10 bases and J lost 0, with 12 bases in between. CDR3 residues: CATIRGMNTEAFF. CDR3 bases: TGTGCCACAATCAGAGGCATGAACACTGAAGCTTTCTTT.

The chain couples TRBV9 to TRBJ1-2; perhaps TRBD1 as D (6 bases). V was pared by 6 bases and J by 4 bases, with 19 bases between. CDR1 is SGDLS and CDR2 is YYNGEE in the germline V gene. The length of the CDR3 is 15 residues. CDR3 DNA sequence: TGTGCCAGCACCGATCCCACAGGGAATCGCTATGGCTACACCTTC. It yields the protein CASTDPTGNRYGYTF.

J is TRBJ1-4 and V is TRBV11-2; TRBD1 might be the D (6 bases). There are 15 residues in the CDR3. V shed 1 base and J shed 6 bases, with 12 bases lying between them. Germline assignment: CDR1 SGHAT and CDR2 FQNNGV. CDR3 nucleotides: TGTGCCAGCAGCTTAGGGGGCAGGGGTGATGAAAAACTGTTTTTT. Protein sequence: CASSLGGRGDEKLFF.

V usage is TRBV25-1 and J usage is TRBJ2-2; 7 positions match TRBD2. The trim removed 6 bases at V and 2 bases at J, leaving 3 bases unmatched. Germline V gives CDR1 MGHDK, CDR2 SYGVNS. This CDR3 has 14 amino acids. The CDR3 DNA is TGTGCCAGCAGGACTAGCCCAAACACCGGGGAGCTGTTTTTT. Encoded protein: CASRTSPNTGELFF. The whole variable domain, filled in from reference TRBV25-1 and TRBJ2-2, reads EADIYQTPRYLVIGTGKKITLECSQTMGHDKMYWYQQDPGMELHLIHYSYGVNSTEKGDLSSESTVSRIRTEHFPLTLESARPSHTSQYLCASRTSPNTGELFFGEGSRLTVL.

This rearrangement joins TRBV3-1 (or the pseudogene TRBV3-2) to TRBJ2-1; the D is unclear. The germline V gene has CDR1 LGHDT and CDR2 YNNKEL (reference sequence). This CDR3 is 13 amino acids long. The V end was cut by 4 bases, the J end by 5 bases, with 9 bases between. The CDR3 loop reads CASSLEENNEQFF. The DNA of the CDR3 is TGTGCCAGCAGCCTCGAGGAAAACAATGAGCAGTTCTTC.

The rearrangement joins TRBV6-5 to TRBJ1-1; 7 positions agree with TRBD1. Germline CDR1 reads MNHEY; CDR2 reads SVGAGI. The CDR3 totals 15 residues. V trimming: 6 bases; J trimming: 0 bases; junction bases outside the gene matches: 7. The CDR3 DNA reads TGTGCCAGCAGAGCAAGGGGGCCGGTGAACACTGAAGCTTTCTTT. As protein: CASRARGPVNTEAFF.

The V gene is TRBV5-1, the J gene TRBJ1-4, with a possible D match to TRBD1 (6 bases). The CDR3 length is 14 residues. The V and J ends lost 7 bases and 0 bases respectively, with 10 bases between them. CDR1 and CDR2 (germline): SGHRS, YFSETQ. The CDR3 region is CASARTATNEKLFF. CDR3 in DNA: TGCGCCAGCGCCCGGACAGCAACTAATGAAAAACTGTTTTTT.

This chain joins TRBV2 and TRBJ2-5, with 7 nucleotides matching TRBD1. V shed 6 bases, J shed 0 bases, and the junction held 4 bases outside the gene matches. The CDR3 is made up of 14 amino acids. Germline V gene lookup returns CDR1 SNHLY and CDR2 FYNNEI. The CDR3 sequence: CASRARGYQETQYF. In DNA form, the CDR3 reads TGTGCCAGCAGGGCCAGGGGGTACCAAGAGACCCAGTACTTC.

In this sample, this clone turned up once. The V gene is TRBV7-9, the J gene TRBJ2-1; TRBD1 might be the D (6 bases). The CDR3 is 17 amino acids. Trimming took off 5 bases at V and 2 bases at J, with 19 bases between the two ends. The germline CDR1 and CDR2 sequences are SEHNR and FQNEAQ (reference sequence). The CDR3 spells CASSTSLGRGPYNEQFF. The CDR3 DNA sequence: TGTGCCAGCAGCACCAGTTTAGGCAGGGGCCCCTACAATGAGCAGTTCTTC.

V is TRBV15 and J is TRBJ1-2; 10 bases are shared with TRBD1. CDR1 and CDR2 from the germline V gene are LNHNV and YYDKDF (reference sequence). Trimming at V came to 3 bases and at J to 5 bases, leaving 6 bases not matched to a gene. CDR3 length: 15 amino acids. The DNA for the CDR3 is TGTGCCACCAGCAGCGTGGACAGGGGGAAATATGGCTACACCTTC. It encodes CATSSVDRGKYGYTF.

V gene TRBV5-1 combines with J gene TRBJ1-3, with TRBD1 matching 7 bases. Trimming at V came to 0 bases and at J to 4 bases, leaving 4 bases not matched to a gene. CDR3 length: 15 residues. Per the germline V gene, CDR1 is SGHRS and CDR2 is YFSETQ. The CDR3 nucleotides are TGCGCCAGCAGCTTGGCCTCGGGACAGGGAAACACCATATATTTT. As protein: CASSLASGQGNTIYF.

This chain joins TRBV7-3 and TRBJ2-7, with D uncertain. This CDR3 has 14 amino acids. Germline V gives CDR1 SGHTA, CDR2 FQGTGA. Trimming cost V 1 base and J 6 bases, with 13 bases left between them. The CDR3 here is CASSLKPLTGEQYF. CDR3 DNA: TGTGCCAGCAGCTTAAAACCTCTGACGGGCGAGCAGTACTTC.

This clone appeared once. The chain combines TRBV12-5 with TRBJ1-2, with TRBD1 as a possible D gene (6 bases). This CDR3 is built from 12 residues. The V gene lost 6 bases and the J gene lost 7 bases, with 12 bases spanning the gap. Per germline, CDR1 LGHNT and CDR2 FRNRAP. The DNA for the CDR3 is TGTGCTAGTGGAGCAGGGGTGGGTGGCTACACCTTC. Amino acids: CASGAGVGGYTF.

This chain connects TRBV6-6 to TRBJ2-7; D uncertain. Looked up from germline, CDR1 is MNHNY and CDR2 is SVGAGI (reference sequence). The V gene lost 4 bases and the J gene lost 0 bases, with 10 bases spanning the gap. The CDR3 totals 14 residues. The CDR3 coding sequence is TGTGCCAGCAGTTCCCCGGGTTACTCCTACGAGCAGTACGTC. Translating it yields CASSSPGYSYEQYV.

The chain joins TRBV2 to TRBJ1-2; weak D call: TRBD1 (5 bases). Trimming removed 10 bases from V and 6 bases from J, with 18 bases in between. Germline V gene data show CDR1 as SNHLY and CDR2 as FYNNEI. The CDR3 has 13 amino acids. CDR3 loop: CAIPGGGMHGYTF. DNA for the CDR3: TGTGCCATCCCCGGGGGGGGGATGCATGGCTACACCTTC. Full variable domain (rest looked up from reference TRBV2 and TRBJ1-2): EPEVTQTPSHQVTQMGQEVILRCVPISNHLYFYWYRQILGQKVEFLVSFYNNEISEKSEIFDDQFSVERPDGSNFTLKIRSTKLEDSAMYFCAIPGGGMHGYTFGSGTRLTVV.

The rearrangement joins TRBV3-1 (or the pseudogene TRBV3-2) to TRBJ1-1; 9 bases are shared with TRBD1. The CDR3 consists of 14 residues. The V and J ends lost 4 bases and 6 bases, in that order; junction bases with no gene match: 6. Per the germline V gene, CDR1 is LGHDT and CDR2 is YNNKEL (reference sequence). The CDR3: CASSPWTGEAEAFF. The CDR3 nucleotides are TGTGCCAGCAGCCCCTGGACAGGGGAGGCTGAAGCTTTCTTT.

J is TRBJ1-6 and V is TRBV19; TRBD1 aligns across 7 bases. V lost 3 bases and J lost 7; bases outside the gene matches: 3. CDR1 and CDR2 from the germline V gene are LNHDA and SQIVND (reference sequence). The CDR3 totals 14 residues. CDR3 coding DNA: TGTGCCAGTAGTATGGCGGGACAGAATTCACCCCTCCACTTT. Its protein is CASSMAGQNSPLHF.

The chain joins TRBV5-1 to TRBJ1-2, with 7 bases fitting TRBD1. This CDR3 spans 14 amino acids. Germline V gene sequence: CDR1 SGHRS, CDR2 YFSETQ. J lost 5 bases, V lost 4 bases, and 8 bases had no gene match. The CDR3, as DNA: TGCGCCAGCAGCCAGACAGGGCAGGGGTATGGCTACACCTTC. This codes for CASSQTGQGYGYTF.

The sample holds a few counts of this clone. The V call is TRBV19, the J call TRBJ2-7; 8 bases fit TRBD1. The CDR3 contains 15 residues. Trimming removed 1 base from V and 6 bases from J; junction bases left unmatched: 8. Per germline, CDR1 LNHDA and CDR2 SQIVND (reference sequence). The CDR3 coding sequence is TGTGCCAGTAGTATAGGAGGTGCAGGGGGCACCGAGCAGTACTTC. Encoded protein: CASSIGGAGGTEQYF.

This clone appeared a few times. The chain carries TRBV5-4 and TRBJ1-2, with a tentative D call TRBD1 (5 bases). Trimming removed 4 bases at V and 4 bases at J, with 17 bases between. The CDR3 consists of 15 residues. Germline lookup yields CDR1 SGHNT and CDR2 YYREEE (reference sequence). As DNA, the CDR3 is TGTGCCAGCAGCCGTGCCGGCGGGAGGGGCTATGGCTACACCTTC. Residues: CASSRAGGRGYGYTF.

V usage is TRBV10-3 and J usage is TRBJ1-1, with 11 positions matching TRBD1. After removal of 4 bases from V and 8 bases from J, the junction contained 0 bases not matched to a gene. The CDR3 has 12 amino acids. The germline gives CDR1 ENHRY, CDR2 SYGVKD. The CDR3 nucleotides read TGTGCCATCAGTGGGACAGGGGGCGAAGCTTTCTTT. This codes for CAISGTGGEAFF.

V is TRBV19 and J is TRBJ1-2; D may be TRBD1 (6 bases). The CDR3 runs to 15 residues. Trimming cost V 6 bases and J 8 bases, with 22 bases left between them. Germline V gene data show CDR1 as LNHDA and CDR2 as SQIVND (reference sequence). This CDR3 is CASRPPGVPVEGYTF. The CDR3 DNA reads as TGTGCCAGTAGACCACCAGGGGTACCAGTCGAAGGCTACACCTTC.

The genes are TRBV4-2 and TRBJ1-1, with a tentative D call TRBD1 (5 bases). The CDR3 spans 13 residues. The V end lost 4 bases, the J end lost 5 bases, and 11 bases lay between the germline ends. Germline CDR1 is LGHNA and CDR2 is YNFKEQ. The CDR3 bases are TGTGCCAGCAGCCCGCAGGGTCGGACTGAAGCTTTCTTT. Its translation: CASSPQGRTEAFF.